This T cell receptor beta chain was observed in a study of chemoradiotherapy in HPV16-positive cancers. At the level of the study: Functional T-cell assays on two HPV16-positive patients' cells defined candidate HPV-specific clones and common TCR motifs. Regarding the study as a whole: Better recurrence-free survival went with HPV-responsive T-cell expansion in HPV16-positive patients.

The CDR3 sequence is 15 residues long. CDR1 and CDR2 from the germline V gene are MGHDK and SYGVNS. The V gene end was trimmed by 3 bases and the J gene end by 7 bases; junction bases not matched to a gene: 7. Clones were sequenced by immunoSEQ multiplex PCR, and TCRdb holds only the in-frame ones, with some missing. There are about 21,000 clones in the sample; 70% to 90% occur only once, and around 4.4% lies in the top ten. On this clone: Its antigen is not known.

The origin of this receptor is a human donor with HPV-associated anogenital cancer. The chain uses TRBV25-1 and TRBJ2-3, with 10 bases identical to TRBD1. The material sequenced was blood, taken from a patient who underwent chemoradiotherapy. The CDR3, as DNA: TGTGCCAGCAGTGAGTCGGGGGACAGGGGACATACGCAGTATTTT. It yields the protein CASSESGDRGHTQYF.